What follows are 28 T cell receptor beta chains derived from one specimen sequenced in a study of tumor and adjacent non-tumor tissue in lung cancer. The template was RNA from unsorted bulk tissue. The library came from three nested PCR rounds adapted from ARM-PCR protocols. TCRdb redid the calling of the multiplex PCR reads with MiXCR, one entry per CDR3 protein. This sample carries more than 90,000 distinct CDR3 sequences, around 64% of them seen once, and the ten largest clones take 18%. The sequenced sample was lung tumor tissue. These receptors were obtained from a man between 60 and 70 years old with non-small cell lung cancer.

About this clonotype: The junction departs from the called germline gene at one end, perhaps through a read error. The genes are TRBV6-2 or TRBV6-3 and TRBJ1-5, with a weak D call TRBD1 (6 bases). The CDR3 length is 16 residues. Looked up from germline, CDR1 is MNHEY and CDR2 is SVGEGT. The CDR3 sequence is CASSSDRNRAGQPQHF. CDR3 in DNA: TGTGCCAGCAGTTCGGACCGGAACAGGGCCGGACAGCCCCAACATTTT.

As regards this clonotype: A junction end diverges from the germline sequence, so it may reflect a read error. The chain links TRBV4-2 to TRBJ1-6; a weak D match, TRBD1 (6 bases). Germline lookup yields CDR1 LGHNA and CDR2 YNFKEQ. The CDR3 is made up of 14 amino acids. Here the CDR3 reads CAISQEDSSSPLHF. The CDR3 DNA follows: TGTGCCATCAGCCAAGAGGACAGTAGTTCACCCCTCCACTTT.

This clonotype was found many times. The chain is built from TRBV4-3 and TRBJ2-7; TRBD1 matches 10 bases. CDR3 length: 15 residues. Germline V gives CDR1 LGHNA, CDR2 YSLEER. The J segment lost 3 bases and the V segment lost 3 bases, leaving 5 bases of the junction unmatched. The CDR3 protein is CASSHRDRGGYEQYF. CDR3 sequence (DNA): TGCGCCAGCAGCCACCGGGACAGGGGCGGCTACGAGCAGTACTTC.

With regard to this clonotype: The CDR3 end shows no conserved phenylalanine or tryptophan, and so a read error is likely. The chain employs TRBV29-1 and TRBJ2-3; 8 nucleotides match TRBD2. V was pared by 5 bases and J by 0 bases, with 4 bases of the junction left unmatched. CDR3 length: 14 amino acids. Germline-derived CDR1 and CDR2 are SQVTM and ANQGSEA. DNA of the CDR3: TGCAGCGTTAGCGGGAGCCCTAGCACAGATACGCAGTATCCT. It yields the protein CSVSGSPSTDTQYP.

On this clonotype itself: At one end the junction does not follow the germline gene, possibly because of a read error. The chain links TRBV4-1 to TRBJ2-1; D gene uncertain. The CDR3 runs to 13 residues. Germline lookup yields CDR1 MGHRA and CDR2 YSYEKL. In DNA, the CDR3 is TGCGCCAGCAGTCAAGGCCCCTACAATGAGCAGCTCTTC. It encodes CASSQGPYNEQLF.

V and J are TRBV10-2 and TRBJ2-7; D not certain. From germline, CDR1 is WSHSY and CDR2 SAAADI. The CDR3 runs 14 residues. Trimming removed 7 bases from V and 4 bases from J, with 17 bases in between. The CDR3 DNA sequence: TGCGCCAGCACTGATATAGGGAAAGAATACGAGCAGTACTTC. It yields the protein CASTDIGKEYEQYF.

This clonotype was detected a few times. This chain links TRBV28 with TRBJ2-5; D tentatively reads TRBD1 or TRBD2 (5 bases each). V lost 5 bases to trimming and J lost 7 bases, with 14 bases between them. CDR3 size: 13 residues. Germline CDR1 is MDHEN and CDR2 is SYDVKM. The CDR3 loop reads CASSPRDRGTQYF. The CDR3 DNA reads TGTGCCAGCAGTCCTCGGGACCGGGGGACCCAGTACTTC.

The chain combines TRBV2 with TRBJ2-6; D possibly matches TRBD1 or TRBD2 (5 bases each). Germline V gene data show CDR1 as SNHLY and CDR2 as FYNNEI. There are 16 residues in the CDR3. Trimming left V 6 bases short and J 0 bases short, with 12 bases between. The CDR3 loop is CASRGPMYSGANVLTF. CDR3 in DNA: TGTGCCAGCAGGGGACCGATGTACTCTGGGGCCAACGTCCTGACTTTC. Supplemented by reference TRBV2 and TRBJ2-6, the full variable domain reads EPEVTQTPSHQVTQMGQEVILRCVPISNHLYFYWYRQILGQKVEFLVSFYNNEISEKSEIFDDQFSVERPDGSNFTLKIRSTKLEDSAMYFCASRGPMYSGANVLTFGAGSRLTVL.

This clonotype was counted a single time. The chain links TRBV6-5 to TRBJ1-5; D possibly corresponds to TRBD1 (6 bases). Per the germline V gene, CDR1 is MNHEY and CDR2 is SVGAGI. CDR3 length: 13 residues. The ends were cut back, 6 bases at V and 11 bases at J, with 17 bases in the middle. The DNA for the CDR3 is TGTGCCAGCAGCGGGGGGTCTGGACAGTCCCAGCATTTT. Protein sequence: CASSGGSGQSQHF.

At least ten counts were recorded for this clonotype. J is TRBJ2-1 and V is TRBV5-5; weak D call: TRBD1 (6 bases). This CDR3 contains 15 residues. V was pared by 3 bases and J by 5 bases, with 15 bases between. Germline CDR1 reads SGHKS; CDR2 reads YYEKEE (reference sequence). The CDR3 DNA reads TGTGCCAGCAGCTACACTGGACAGCAACACAATGAGCAGTTCTTC. Residues: CASSYTGQQHNEQFF.

As regards this clonotype: Mismatch with germline at one junction end may stem from a read error. The rearrangement uses TRBV6-2 or TRBV6-3 and TRBJ2-7; 8 nucleotides match TRBD2. The CDR3 spans 17 residues. CDR1 and CDR2 (germline): MNHEY, SVGEGT. CDR3 DNA: TGTGCCATCAGCTTAAGGATTAGCGGGACAAGCTCCTACGAACAGTACTTC. Its translation is CAISLRISGTSSYEQYF.

Comment on this clonotype: The final CDR3 position lacks the conserved phenylalanine or tryptophan, pointing to a likely read error. The gene calls are TRBV29-1 and TRBJ2-3, with 7 bases lining up with TRBD2. The CDR3 sequence is 16 residues long. V shed 8 bases and J 4 bases; nucleotides not matched to a gene: 18. Per germline, CDR1 SQVTM and CDR2 ANQGSEA. The CDR3 DNA reads TGCAGCTATATGCCCGGACGCGGGAGAAAGGCAGATACGCAGTATTTG. Its translation: CSYMPGRGRKADTQYL.

V gene TRBV7-9 combines with J gene TRBJ1-1; D is perhaps TRBD1 (6 bases). Germline V gene data show CDR1 as SEHNR and CDR2 as FQNEAQ (reference sequence). With 1 base removed from V and 1 base from J, the gap between germline ends came to 16 bases. The CDR3 has 17 residues. CDR3 in DNA: TGTGCCAGCAGCTTAGGGTTAATGGGGACACGGAACACTGAAGCTTTCTTT. Its protein product is CASSLGLMGTRNTEAFF.

CDR3 residues: CASRGSQVSYYEQYF. The CDR3 nucleotides are TGTGCCAGCAGGGGGTCACAGGTTTCCTACTACGAGCAGTACTTC. The V call is TRBV6-2 or TRBV6-3, the J call TRBJ2-7; a possible D gene is TRBD1 (5 bases). Germline-derived CDR1 and CDR2 are MNHEY and SVGEGT. CDR3 size: 15 residues. Trimming stripped 6 bases from V and 3 bases from J, with 18 bases between.

The CDR3 spells CAIVLGFSGNTIYF. CDR3 nucleotides: TGTGCCATCGTTTTAGGGTTTTCTGGAAACACCATATATTTT. The chain carries TRBV6-1 and TRBJ1-3; D call uncertain. Germline V gives CDR1 MNHNS, CDR2 SASEGT. V lost 10 bases and J 1 base, leaving 14 bases between the germline ends. The CDR3 has 14 amino acids.

In this sample, this clonotype turned up many times. The chain's CDR3 is CASSPRGDSQPQHF. CDR3 nucleotide sequence: TGTGCCAGCAGCCCACGCGGGGACAGTCAGCCCCAGCATTTT. This sequence joins TRBV5-6 and TRBJ1-5, with 7 bases matching TRBD1. Trimming at V came to 4 bases and at J to 6 bases, leaving 7 bases not matched to a gene. The CDR3 is 14 residues long. Per the germline V gene, CDR1 is SGHDT and CDR2 is YYEEEE.

For this clonotype: In this CDR3 the conserved last residue, phenylalanine or tryptophan, is missing, so a read error is likely. The V and J genes are TRBV29-1 and TRBJ2-7, with TRBD2 matching 8 bases. The V and J ends lost 3 bases and 9 bases, in that order; junction bases with no gene match: 10. This CDR3 is 13 amino acids long. The germline V gene has CDR1 SQVTM and CDR2 ANQGSEA. The DNA of the CDR3 is TGCAGCGTTGAGGCGGGGGGTGCTACGGGGCAGTACTTA. Translated: CSVEAGGATGQYL.

This clonotype has a count of ten or more. A read error is possible here, since a much larger clone lies one base away. The chain recombines TRBV6-6 with TRBJ2-1; the D gene is possibly TRBD2 (6 bases). The CDR3 spans 11 residues. Germline values: CDR1 MNHNY, CDR2 SVGAGI (reference sequence). CDR3 nucleotides: TGTGCCAGCAGTGCCGGGGGTGAGCGGTTCTTC. Its translation is CASSAGGERFF.

This clonotype was seen many times. This chain uses TRBV5-4 with TRBJ1-6; TRBD1 aligns across 8 bases. After removal of 3 bases from V and 7 bases from J, the junction contained 3 bases not matched to a gene. Germline V CDR1 and CDR2: SGHNT, YYREEE (reference sequence). The CDR3 contains 14 residues. CDR3 bases: TGTGCCAGCAGCTCTCGACAGGGGAATTCACCCCTCCACTTT. Its protein is CASSSRQGNSPLHF.

Remarks on this clonotype: The junction does not match germline at one end; this may be a read error. The gene calls are TRBV6-6 and TRBJ1-6; the match to TRBD1 covers 10 bases. The CDR3 spans 15 residues. Germline V lookup: CDR1 MNHNY, CDR2 SVGAGI (reference sequence). In DNA form, the CDR3 reads TGTGCCAGCGGATCAGGGACAGGGGAGGGTTCACTCCTCCACTTT. Protein product: CASGSGTGEGSLLHF.

Of note for this clonotype: The germline gene is not matched at one end of the junction; a read error may be the cause. The chain couples TRBV12-3 or TRBV12-4 to TRBJ2-3, with TRBD1 matching 9 bases. The CDR3 loop spans 16 amino acids. CDR3 DNA: TGTGTCAGCAGTTCCAGTGACAGGGGGAACATAGATACGCAGTATTTT. Translating it yields CVSSSSDRGNIDTQYF.

This clonotype was detected a few times. With a much larger clone just one base away, this may be a read error. J is TRBJ2-7 and V is TRBV20-1, with 9 bases matching TRBD1. Germline V gene lookup returns CDR1 DFQATT and CDR2 SNEGSKA (reference sequence). Trimming cost V 5 bases and J 6 bases; bases outside gene matches: 11. CDR3 length: 14 residues. Written as DNA, the CDR3 is TGCAGTGCTGGTGGGACAGGGAATTATCTCGAGCAGTACTTC. It codes for CSAGGTGNYLEQYF.

This clonotype has just a few counts. Possible read error: a much larger clone is one base away. CDR3: CSVDGTGFNVQFF. In DNA form, the CDR3 reads TGCAGCGTTGACGGGACAGGGTTCAATGTGCAGTTCTTC. This chain links TRBV29-1 with TRBJ2-1; TRBD1 agrees at 9 bases. The CDR3 runs to 13 residues. Germline V gene data show CDR1 as SQVTM and CDR2 as ANQGSEA.

A note on this clonotype: Germline is not matched at one junction end, which may reflect a read error. The chain combines TRBV12-3 or TRBV12-4 with TRBJ1-6; TRBD1 might be the D (6 bases). There are 17 residues in the CDR3. The CDR3 loop is CVSSRYGQTAYGSPLNF. The CDR3 DNA sequence: TGTGTCAGCAGTCGTTACGGACAGACCGCCTACGGGTCACCCCTCAACTTT.

This clonotype was counted ten times or more. V usage is TRBV12-3 or TRBV12-4 and J usage is TRBJ1-5; unclear D gene. Trimming removed 8 bases from V and 3 bases from J, with 5 bases in between. The length of the CDR3 is 11 residues. The CDR3 sequence: CASGLNQPQHF. The CDR3 nucleotides read TGTGCCAGCGGGCTCAATCAGCCCCAGCATTTT.

This chain connects TRBV6-2 or TRBV6-3 to TRBJ2-7, with 8 bases fitting TRBD1. Looked up from germline, CDR1 is MNHEY and CDR2 is SVGEGT. There are 14 residues in the CDR3. With V trimmed by 7 bases and J by 5 bases, 10 bases remained unmatched. CDR3 DNA sequence: TGTGCCAGCAATAACAGCGGACAGGGCCACGAGCAGTACTTC. It specifies CASNNSGQGHEQYF.

This clonotype appeared a single time. One base away lies a much larger clone, so this may be a sequencing read error. The V call is TRBV5-1, the J call TRBJ1-1, with unresolved D. The CDR3 is 15 residues long. The V and J ends lost 0 bases and 1 base respectively, with 10 bases between them. Germline V gene data show CDR1 as SGHRS and CDR2 as YFSETQ. CDR3 protein: CASSLDIQENTEAFF. The CDR3 region has the DNA TGCGCCAGCAGCTTGGACATCCAAGAGAACACTGAAGCTTTCTTT.

A remark on this clonotype: A junction end diverges from the germline sequence, so it may reflect a read error. The chain carries TRBV6-2 or TRBV6-3 and TRBJ2-7; D is uncertain. The CDR3 is 14 amino acids. Germline V gene data show CDR1 as MNHEY and CDR2 as SVGEGT. In DNA form, the CDR3 reads TGTGCCAGGAGTTACTCGTTGGGAATCTACGAGCAGTACTTT. Residues: CARSYSLGIYEQYF.